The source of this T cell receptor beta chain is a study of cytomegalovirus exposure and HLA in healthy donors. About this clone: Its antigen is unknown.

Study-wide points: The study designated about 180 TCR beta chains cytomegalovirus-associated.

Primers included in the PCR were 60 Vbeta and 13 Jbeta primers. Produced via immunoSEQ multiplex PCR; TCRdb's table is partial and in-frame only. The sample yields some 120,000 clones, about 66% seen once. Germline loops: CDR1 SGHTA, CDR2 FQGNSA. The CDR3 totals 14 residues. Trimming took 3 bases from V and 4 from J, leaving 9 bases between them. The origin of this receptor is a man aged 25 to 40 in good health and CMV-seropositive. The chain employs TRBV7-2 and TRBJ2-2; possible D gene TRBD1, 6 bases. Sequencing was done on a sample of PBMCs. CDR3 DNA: TGTGCCAGCAGCTTTGGGACACGCACCGGGGAGCTGTTTTTT. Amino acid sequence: CASSFGTRTGELFF.